This TCR beta chain was sequenced in a study of T cells after somatic rescue of genetic block. Profiling relied on immunoSEQ multiplex PCR, and the TCRdb table lists in-frame clones only, not all of them. This table has under 150,000 clones, 75% to 95% appearing once. V lost 3 bases and J lost 3, with 14 bases in between. The length of the CDR3 is 15 residues. CDR1 MDHEN and CDR2 SYDVKM come from the germline V gene. The chain combines TRBV28 with TRBJ1-2; D call uncertain. The clonotype originates from a woman aged 18-29 years. The sample was peripheral blood mononuclear cells (PBMCs). CDR3 amino acids: CASSLSTTLYYGYTF. The CDR3 nucleotides read TGTGCCAGCAGTTTGTCCACTACCCTTTACTATGGCTACACCTTC.